The 29 T cell receptor beta chains reported below all come from one sample, sequenced in a study of graft-versus-host responses after intestinal transplantation. Profiled with immunoSEQ multiplex PCR; TCRdb holds only in-frame clones, not every one. The sample has around 130,000 clones, approximately 92% seen once. These TCRs' antigens remain unknown. The input for sequencing was unstimulated CD4+ T cells sorted from spleen or lymph node cells, taken before intestinal transplant. These receptors originate from a human donor who received an intestinal transplant.

V is TRBV11-2 and J is TRBJ2-1; 8 positions agree with TRBD1. From germline, CDR1 is SGHAT and CDR2 FQNNGV. This CDR3 contains 15 residues. Trimming took 2 bases from V and 5 from J; bases not matched to a gene: 5. CDR3 DNA: TGTGCCAGCAGCTTATCAGGGGGCTTTGACAATGAGCAGTTCTTC. It codes for CASSLSGGFDNEQFF.

V usage is TRBV6-6 and J usage is TRBJ1-2, with 8 bases matching TRBD1. Germline V gene data show CDR1 as MNHNY and CDR2 as SVGAGI (reference sequence). V shed 5 bases and J 4 bases; nucleotides not matched to a gene: 3. This CDR3 spans 13 amino acids. The CDR3 sequence: CASSADRVYGYTF. In nucleotides, the CDR3 is TGTGCCAGCAGTGCGGACAGGGTCTATGGCTACACCTTC.

V usage is TRBV11-2 and J usage is TRBJ2-5, with 8 bases lining up with TRBD2. Germline CDR1 reads SGHAT; CDR2 reads FQNNGV. The CDR3 spans 14 residues. With 4 bases clipped from V and 4 bases from J, the junction kept 5 bases outside the gene matches. The CDR3 loop is CASSSSSGLETQYF. CDR3 sequence (DNA): TGTGCCAGCAGCTCTTCTAGCGGGCTAGAGACCCAGTACTTC.

The rearrangement links TRBV11-3 to TRBJ2-2; the match to TRBD2 covers 13 bases. The germline V gene encodes CDR1 SGHNT and CDR2 YENEEA. V dropped 5 bases and J dropped 3; count of bases not matched to a gene: 6. The CDR3 has 17 amino acids. The CDR3 protein is CASSRTSGGGYTGELFF. CDR3 bases: TGTGCCAGCAGCAGGACTAGCGGGGGCGGGTACACCGGGGAGCTGTTTTTT.

This sequence joins TRBV5-4 and TRBJ2-3, with TRBD2 as a possible D gene (6 bases). Trimming cost V 0 bases and J 3 bases, with 11 bases left between them. The CDR3 extends over 15 amino acids. Germline V gene lookup returns CDR1 SGHNT and CDR2 YYREEE (reference sequence). CDR3 sequence: CASSLDPLATDTQYF. The CDR3 region has the DNA TGTGCCAGCAGCTTGGATCCACTAGCAACAGATACGCAGTATTTT.

The V call is TRBV4-1, the J call TRBJ1-2, with D tentatively TRBD1 (5 bases). The CDR3 contains 16 residues. V lost 0 bases to trimming and J lost 2 bases, with 13 bases between them. CDR1 is MGHRA, CDR2 YSYEKL, per germline. CDR3 loop: CASSQDRGRANYGYTF. DNA of the CDR3: TGCGCCAGCAGCCAAGATAGGGGACGAGCAAACTATGGCTACACCTTC.

The J gene is TRBJ2-7, the V gene TRBV18, with 11 bases that match TRBD2. The CDR3 is 13 amino acids. Germline assignment: CDR1 KGHSH and CDR2 LQKENI. V shed 6 bases and J 4 bases; nucleotides not matched to a gene: 2. The CDR3: CASSGTSGYEQYF. In DNA, the CDR3 is TGTGCCAGCTCCGGGACTAGCGGTTACGAGCAGTACTTC. The full variable domain, rest sourced from reference TRBV18 and TRBJ2-7, is NAGVMQNPRHLVRRRGQEARLRCSPMKGHSHVYWYRQLPEEGLKFMVYLQKENIIDESGMPKERFSAEFPKEGPSILRIQQVVRGDSAAYFCASSGTSGYEQYFGPGTRLTVT.

The count of this clone is one. This chain links TRBV6-1 with TRBJ1-3, with a tentative D call TRBD1 (5 bases). Trimming pared 4 bases from V and 3 bases from J, leaving 16 bases between. The germline gives CDR1 MNHNS, CDR2 SASEGT. The CDR3 covers 16 residues. The CDR3 DNA is TGTGCCAGCAGTGTTCACAGGAAATCGGTTGGAAACACCATATATTTT. Residues: CASSVHRKSVGNTIYF.

The chain employs TRBV4-2 and TRBJ2-2; D unclear. V lost 0 bases and J 7 bases, leaving 6 bases between the germline ends. The CDR3 sequence is 13 residues long. Germline V CDR1 and CDR2: LGHNA, YNFKEQ. The CDR3 sequence: CASSQDRLGELFF. Written as DNA, the CDR3 is TGTGCCAGCAGCCAAGATCGACTCGGGGAGCTGTTTTTT.

This clone appeared once. The V and J genes are TRBV2 and TRBJ1-1; D is ambiguous. V was pared by 11 bases and J by 0 bases, with 16 bases between. This CDR3 spans 14 amino acids. Germline-derived CDR1 and CDR2 are SNHLY and FYNNEI. For the CDR3, the DNA is TGTGCCCTCAGCCCAACCGAAATGAACACTGAAGCTTTCTTT. Translating gives CALSPTEMNTEAFF.

This rearrangement joins TRBV16 to TRBJ2-7; 9 bases agree with TRBD2. The V gene end was trimmed by 4 bases and the J gene end by 4 bases; junction bases not matched to a gene: 5. The CDR3 is made up of 14 amino acids. Per germline, CDR1 KGHSY and CDR2 FQNENV. Written as DNA, the CDR3 is TGTGCCAGCAGCCCTAGCGGGGTTGGTTACGAGCAGTACTTC. Its protein product is CASSPSGVGYEQYF.

The chain uses TRBV5-1 and TRBJ2-2, with 10 nucleotides matching TRBD1. The CDR3 sequence is 17 residues long. Per germline, CDR1 SGHRS and CDR2 YFSETQ. V lost 5 bases, J lost 7 bases, and 14 bases stayed unmatched. The CDR3 coding sequence is TGCGCCAGCAGATACCGGGACAGGGGCGCCGGAATCGGGGAGCTGTTTTTT. The encoded protein is CASRYRDRGAGIGELFF.

This chain links TRBV4-2 with TRBJ2-5, with 7 bases fitting TRBD2. Unmatched junction bases numbered 3, after V lost 4 bases and J lost 1 base. Germline CDR1 LGHNA, CDR2 YNFKEQ. The CDR3 loop spans 14 amino acids. The CDR3 coding sequence is TGTGCCAGCAGCCGCACTAGCGTCCAAGAGACCCAGTACTTC. This encodes CASSRTSVQETQYF.

This rearrangement joins TRBV27 to TRBJ1-4; D possibly corresponds to TRBD1 (6 bases). This CDR3 is built from 13 residues. Trimming removed 6 bases at V and 8 bases at J, with 13 bases between. In germline, CDR1 is MNHEY, CDR2 SMNVEV (reference sequence). CDR3 sequence (DNA): TGTGCCAGCAGCCACAGGGTTCGGGAAAAACTGTTTTTT. Translated, it gives CASSHRVREKLFF.

The chain employs TRBV5-1 and TRBJ2-1; a weak D match, TRBD2 (6 bases). Germline V gene data show CDR1 as SGHRS and CDR2 as YFSETQ. Trimming stripped 6 bases from V and 4 bases from J, with 14 bases between. This CDR3 has 14 amino acids. The CDR3 region has the DNA TGCGCCAGCAAACTAGCCGAGGGGTACAATGAGCAGTTCTTC. Protein sequence: CASKLAEGYNEQFF.

This chain connects TRBV6-1 to TRBJ2-2; TRBD1 agrees at 10 bases. The CDR3 extends over 15 amino acids. V was clipped by 6 bases and J by 6 bases; unmatched bases: 7. From germline, CDR1 is MNHNS and CDR2 SASEGT. The CDR3, as DNA: TGTGCCAGCAGCCTAGGACAGGGGGGTGCCGGGGAGCTGTTTTTT. This codes for CASSLGQGGAGELFF.

Note on this clone: The identical CDR3 is also encoded by other nucleotide sequences in the sample. The gene calls are TRBV5-1 and TRBJ2-6; D possibly corresponds to TRBD1 (6 bases). Trimming cost V 1 base and J 1 base, with 15 bases left between them. The CDR3 loop spans 18 amino acids. In germline, CDR1 is SGHRS, CDR2 YFSETQ. CDR3 DNA: TGCGCCAGCAGCTTGAGCCAGGGGAGTCAATCTGGGGCCAACGTCCTGACTTTC. It encodes CASSLSQGSQSGANVLTF.

The chain employs TRBV6-1 and TRBJ1-6; D possibly corresponds to TRBD1 (5 bases). The CDR3 runs 13 residues. Germline V gives CDR1 MNHNS, CDR2 SASEGT. The V gene lost 6 bases and the J gene lost 7 bases, with 10 bases spanning the gap. For the CDR3, the DNA is TGTGCCAGCAGCCGACAGTGGAATTCACCCCTCCACTTT. Its translation is CASSRQWNSPLHF.

The J gene is TRBJ1-2, the V gene TRBV30; TRBD1 matches at 7 bases. CDR3 length equals 14 residues. The germline V gene has CDR1 GTSNPN and CDR2 SVGIG (reference sequence). V lost 8 bases, J lost 4 bases, and 13 bases stayed unmatched. The CDR3 reads CALGQDRLIYGYTF. CDR3 DNA: TGTGCCCTAGGGCAGGACAGGCTGATCTATGGCTACACCTTC.

V and J are TRBV18 and TRBJ1-5, with D tentatively TRBD1 (5 bases). Trimming cost V 5 bases and J 2 bases, with 13 bases left between them. The CDR3 runs 15 residues. CDR1 and CDR2 (germline): KGHSH, LQKENI. The DNA of the CDR3 is TGTGCCAGCTCAACCGACCGGGGGGGCAATCAGCCCCAGCATTTT. Protein: CASSTDRGGNQPQHF.

The chain links TRBV18 to TRBJ2-5; 8 nucleotides agree with TRBD1. Germline trimming cut 5 bases from V and 4 bases from J; bases unmatched to any gene: 12. The germline V gene has CDR1 KGHSH and CDR2 LQKENI. The CDR3 runs to 16 residues. The CDR3 loop is CASSTRTGSRGETQYF. CDR3 nucleotides: TGTGCCAGCTCAACCCGGACAGGGTCTCGGGGAGAGACCCAGTACTTC. The entire variable domain, with the rest obtained from reference TRBV18 and TRBJ2-5, is as follows: NAGVMQNPRHLVRRRGQEARLRCSPMKGHSHVYWYRQLPEEGLKFMVYLQKENIIDESGMPKERFSAEFPKEGPSILRIQQVVRGDSAAYFCASSTRTGSRGETQYFGPGTRLLVL.

J is TRBJ1-2 and V is TRBV7-8; D possibly corresponds to TRBD1 (6 bases). This CDR3 region has 13 residues. The germline V gene has CDR1 SGHVS and CDR2 FQNEAQ. Trimming cost V 1 base and J 6 bases, with 9 bases left between them. The CDR3, as DNA: TGTGCCAGCAGCTTAGGACAGGCAGATGGCTACACCTTC. As protein: CASSLGQADGYTF. The entire variable domain, with the rest obtained from reference TRBV7-8 and TRBJ1-2, is as follows: GAGVSQSPRYKVAKRGQDVALRCDPISGHVSLFWYQQALGQGPEFLTYFQNEAQLDKSGLPSDRFFAERPEGSVSTLKIQRTQQEDSAVYLCASSLGQADGYTFGSGTRLTVV.

This clone has only one observation. J is TRBJ1-3 and V is TRBV21-1. TRBV21-1 is a pseudogene segment. The CDR3 is 18 amino acids. This CDR3 reads CASSKSRLYLPSGNTIYF. CDR3 coding DNA: TGTGCCAGCAGCAAATCGAGACTTTACCTACCCTCTGGAAACACCATATATTTT.

J is TRBJ2-3 and V is TRBV6-6, with D tentatively TRBD1 (6 bases). Germline CDR1 MNHNY, CDR2 SVGAGI (reference sequence). The V and J ends lost 6 bases and 0 bases respectively, with 10 bases between them. This CDR3 is 14 amino acids long. This CDR3 is CASRTDRSTDTQYF. CDR3 coding DNA: TGTGCCAGCAGGACAGACAGGAGCACAGATACGCAGTATTTT.

V usage is TRBV11-3 and J usage is TRBJ2-1; possible D gene TRBD2, 7 bases. The CDR3 is 16 residues long. In germline, CDR1 is SGHNT, CDR2 YENEEA. V dropped 0 bases and J dropped 7 bases, with 16 bases sitting between them. CDR3 amino acids: CASSLDSRGGRNEQFF. CDR3 DNA sequence: TGTGCCAGCAGCTTAGATTCGAGGGGGGGGAGAAATGAGCAGTTCTTC.

CDR3 residues: CASSSAGHLYEQYF. In DNA form, the CDR3 reads TGTGCCAGCAGTTCCGCGGGACATCTCTACGAGCAGTACTTC. The chain carries TRBV6-5 and TRBJ2-7; D tentatively fits TRBD1 or TRBD2 (6 bases each). The CDR3 length is 14 residues. Germline V gene data show CDR1 as MNHEY and CDR2 as SVGAGI. V lost 4 bases and J lost 3, with 13 bases in between.

The chain has TRBV6-1 and TRBJ1-1, with a possible D match to TRBD1 (6 bases). V was pared by 4 bases and J by 1 base, with 13 bases between. The CDR3 runs to 15 residues. The germline gives CDR1 MNHNS, CDR2 SASEGT. The CDR3 is CASSVAGAGNTEAFF. CDR3 nucleotides: TGTGCCAGCAGTGTGGCAGGGGCCGGGAACACTGAAGCTTTCTTT.

The chain has TRBV7-9 and TRBJ2-5; D gene unclear. V was shortened by 1 base and J by 2 bases, with 11 bases between the two germline ends. This CDR3 contains 15 residues. Germline V gene sequence: CDR1 SEHNR, CDR2 FQNEAQ (reference sequence). This CDR3 reads CASSLGQSIQETQYF. CDR3 sequence (DNA): TGTGCCAGCAGCTTAGGTCAGAGCATACAAGAGACCCAGTACTTC.

The chain is built from TRBV2 and TRBJ2-7; D remains unclear. Trimming stripped 0 bases from V and 2 bases from J, with 2 bases between. The CDR3 extends over 12 amino acids. Germline loops: CDR1 SNHLY, CDR2 FYNNEI. The CDR3 sequence is CASSEAPYEQYF. The CDR3 nucleotides are TGTGCCAGCAGTGAAGCGCCCTACGAGCAGTACTTC. The whole variable domain, filled in from reference TRBV2 and TRBJ2-7, reads EPEVTQTPSHQVTQMGQEVILRCVPISNHLYFYWYRQILGQKVEFLVSFYNNEISEKSEIFDDQFSVERPDGSNFTLKIRSTKLEDSAMYFCASSEAPYEQYFGPGTRLTVT.